This TCR beta chain is drawn from a study of cytomegalovirus exposure and HLA in healthy donors. Study findings and constraints: Among immune exposure information, only CMV serostatus was available. TCR beta sequences reportedly predicted most subjects' HLA-A and HLA-B alleles accurately. Equally common other TCR beta chains were less clonally expanded than HLA-associated ones, a later analysis found.

V lost 3 bases and J lost 1, with 16 bases in between. Germline V gene data show CDR1 as SGHKS and CDR2 as YYEKEE (reference sequence). This CDR3 spans 17 amino acids. PCR involved 60 Vbeta and 13 Jbeta primers. Clones were read by immunoSEQ multiplex PCR, and TCRdb kept only the in-frame ones, dropping some. Among around 120,000 clones listed, 80% to 85% were seen once. About this clone itself: Its specificity is not known.

Sequenced: PBMCs. The sequence derives from a woman aged 25 to 39 in good health and CMV-seronegative. The V gene is TRBV5-5, the J gene TRBJ2-2, with TRBD2 as a possible D gene (7 bases). Here the CDR3 reads CASSSEGGIGNTGELFF. The CDR3 nucleotides are TGTGCCAGCAGCTCGGAGGGGGGGATCGGGAACACCGGGGAGCTGTTTTTT.